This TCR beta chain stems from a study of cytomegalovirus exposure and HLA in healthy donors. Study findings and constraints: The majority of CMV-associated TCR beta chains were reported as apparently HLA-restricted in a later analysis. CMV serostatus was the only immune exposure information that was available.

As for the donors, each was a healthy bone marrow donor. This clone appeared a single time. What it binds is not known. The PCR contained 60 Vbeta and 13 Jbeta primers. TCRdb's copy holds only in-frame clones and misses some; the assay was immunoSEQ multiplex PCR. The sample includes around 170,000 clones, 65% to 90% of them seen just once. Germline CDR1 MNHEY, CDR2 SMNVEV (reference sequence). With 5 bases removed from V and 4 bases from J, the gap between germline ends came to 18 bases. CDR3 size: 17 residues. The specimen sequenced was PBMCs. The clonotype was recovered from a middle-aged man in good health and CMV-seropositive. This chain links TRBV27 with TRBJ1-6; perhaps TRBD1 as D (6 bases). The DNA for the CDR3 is TGTGCCAGCAGTCCCCTACACCTCGGACAGTATAATTCACCCCTCCACTTT. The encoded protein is CASSPLHLGQYNSPLHF.